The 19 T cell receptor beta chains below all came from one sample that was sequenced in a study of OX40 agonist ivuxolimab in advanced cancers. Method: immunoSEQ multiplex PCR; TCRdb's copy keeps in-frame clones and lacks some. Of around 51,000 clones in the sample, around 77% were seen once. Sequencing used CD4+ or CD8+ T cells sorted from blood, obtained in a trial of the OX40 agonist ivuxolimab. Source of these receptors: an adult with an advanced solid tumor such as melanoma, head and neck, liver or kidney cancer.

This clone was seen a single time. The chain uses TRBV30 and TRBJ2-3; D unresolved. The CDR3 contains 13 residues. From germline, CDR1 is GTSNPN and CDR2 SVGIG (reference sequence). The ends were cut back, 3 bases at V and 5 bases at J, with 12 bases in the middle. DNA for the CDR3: TGTGCCTGGAGGAACCCCGCTGTAGATACGCAGTATTTT. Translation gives CAWRNPAVDTQYF.

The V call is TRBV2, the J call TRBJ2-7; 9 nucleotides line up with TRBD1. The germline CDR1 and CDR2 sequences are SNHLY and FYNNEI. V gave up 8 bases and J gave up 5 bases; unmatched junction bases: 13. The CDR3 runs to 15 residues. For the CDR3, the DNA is TGTGCCAGCTCCGGGGGAGGACAGGGGTTTGACGAGCAGTACTTC. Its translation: CASSGGGQGFDEQYF.

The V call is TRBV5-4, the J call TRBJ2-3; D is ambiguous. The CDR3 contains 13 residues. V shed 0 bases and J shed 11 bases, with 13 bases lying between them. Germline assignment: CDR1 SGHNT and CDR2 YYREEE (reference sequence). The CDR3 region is CASSLARDNEQYF. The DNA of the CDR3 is TGTGCCAGCAGCTTGGCCCGTGACAACGAGCAGTATTTT. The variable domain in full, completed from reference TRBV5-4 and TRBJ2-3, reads ETGVTQSPTHLIKTRGQQVTLRCSSQSGHNTVSWYQQALGQGPQFIFQYYREEENGRGNFPPRFSGLQFPNYSSELNVNALELDDSALYLCASSLARDNEQYFGPGTRLTVL.

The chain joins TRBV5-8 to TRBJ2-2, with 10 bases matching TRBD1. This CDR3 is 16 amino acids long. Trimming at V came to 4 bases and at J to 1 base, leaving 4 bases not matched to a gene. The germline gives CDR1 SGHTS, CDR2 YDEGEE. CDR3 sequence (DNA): TGTGCCAGCAGCCGGACAGGGGGATGGAACACCGGGGAGCTGTTTTTT. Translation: CASSRTGGWNTGELFF. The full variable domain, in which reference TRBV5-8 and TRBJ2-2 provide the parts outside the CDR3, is EAGVTQSPTHLIKTRGQQATLRCSPISGHTSVYWYQQALGLGLQFLLWYDEGEERNRGNFPPRFSGRQFPNYSSELNVNALELEDSALYLCASSRTGGWNTGELFFGEGSRLTVL.

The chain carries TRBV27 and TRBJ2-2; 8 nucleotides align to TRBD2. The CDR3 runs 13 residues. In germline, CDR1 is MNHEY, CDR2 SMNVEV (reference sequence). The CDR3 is CGSGGLDPGELFF. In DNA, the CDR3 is TGTGGTTCGGGGGGGCTCGACCCCGGGGAGCTGTTTTTT.

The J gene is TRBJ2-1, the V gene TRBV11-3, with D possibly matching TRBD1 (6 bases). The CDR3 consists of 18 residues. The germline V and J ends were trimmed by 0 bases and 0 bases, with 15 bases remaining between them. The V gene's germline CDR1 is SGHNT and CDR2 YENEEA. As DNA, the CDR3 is TGTGCCAGCAGCTTAGATCAAGGGGGATCAAGCTCCTACAATGAGCAGTTCTTC. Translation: CASSLDQGGSSSYNEQFF.

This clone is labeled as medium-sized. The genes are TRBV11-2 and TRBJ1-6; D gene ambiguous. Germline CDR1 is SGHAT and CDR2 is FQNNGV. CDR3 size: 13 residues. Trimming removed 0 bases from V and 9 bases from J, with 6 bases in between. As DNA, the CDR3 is TGTGCCAGCAGCTTAGAATGGGGTTCACCCCTCCACTTT. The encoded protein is CASSLEWGSPLHF.

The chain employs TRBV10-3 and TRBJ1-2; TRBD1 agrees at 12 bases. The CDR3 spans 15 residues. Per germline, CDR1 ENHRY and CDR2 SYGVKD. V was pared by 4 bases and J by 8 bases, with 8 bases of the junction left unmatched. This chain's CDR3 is CAISGGDRGREGYTF. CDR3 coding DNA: TGTGCCATCAGTGGAGGGGACAGGGGGCGAGAGGGCTACACCTTC.

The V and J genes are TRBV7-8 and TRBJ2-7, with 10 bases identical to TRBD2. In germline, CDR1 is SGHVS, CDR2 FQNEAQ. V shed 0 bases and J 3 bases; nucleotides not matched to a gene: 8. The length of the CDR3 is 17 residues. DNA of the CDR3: TGTGCCAGCAGCTTAGCGCTATCTAGCGGGAGTTTCTACGAGCAGTACTTC. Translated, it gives CASSLALSSGSFYEQYF.

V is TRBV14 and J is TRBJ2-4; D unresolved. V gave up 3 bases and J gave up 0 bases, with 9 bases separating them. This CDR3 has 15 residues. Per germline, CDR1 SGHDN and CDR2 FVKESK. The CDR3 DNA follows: TGTGCCAGCAGCCAGAACAACTTAGCCAAAAACATTCAGTACTTC. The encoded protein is CASSQNNLAKNIQYF. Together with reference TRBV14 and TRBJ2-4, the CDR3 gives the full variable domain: EAGVTQFPSHSVIEKGQTVTLRCDPISGHDNLYWYRRVMGKEIKFLLHFVKESKQDESGMPNNRFLAERTGGTYSTLKVQPAELEDSGVYFCASSQNNLAKNIQYFGAGTRLSVL.

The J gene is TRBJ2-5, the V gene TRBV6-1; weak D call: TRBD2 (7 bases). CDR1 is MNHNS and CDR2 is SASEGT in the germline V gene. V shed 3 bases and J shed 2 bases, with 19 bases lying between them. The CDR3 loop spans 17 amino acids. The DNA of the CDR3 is TGTGCCAGCAGTGAGGTACGGGGGGCGGGAACGCAAGAGACCCAGTACTTC. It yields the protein CASSEVRGAGTQETQYF.

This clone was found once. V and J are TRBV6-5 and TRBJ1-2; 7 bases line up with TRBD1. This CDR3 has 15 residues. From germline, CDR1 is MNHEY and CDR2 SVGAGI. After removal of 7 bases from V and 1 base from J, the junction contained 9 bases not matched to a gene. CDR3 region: CASTRGASINYGYTF. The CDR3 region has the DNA TGTGCCAGCACCAGGGGGGCCTCGATTAACTATGGCTACACCTTC.

The CDR3 DNA reads TGCGCCAGCAGCTCAGGGTCCAGCTCCTACAATGAGCAGTTCTTC. It encodes CASSSGSSSYNEQFF. The chain carries TRBV4-1 and TRBJ2-1, with D possibly being TRBD1 (5 bases). V was cut by 5 bases and J by 0 bases, with 11 bases left in between. The CDR3 runs 15 residues. Per germline, CDR1 MGHRA and CDR2 YSYEKL.

For the CDR3, the DNA is TGTGCCAGCAGCTTTGTGGGAGATATCGGGGAGCTGTTTTTT. Protein sequence: CASSFVGDIGELFF. J is TRBJ2-2 and V is TRBV11-2; D possibly corresponds to TRBD2 (5 bases). The CDR3 extends over 14 amino acids. Germline CDR1 and CDR2: SGHAT and FQNNGV. Trimming removed 3 bases at V and 7 bases at J, with 12 bases between.

CDR3 sequence (DNA): TGTGCCAGCAGCGTAGGGGACGGGGACGTCTCACCCCTCCACTTT. This encodes CASSVGDGDVSPLHF. The V and J genes are TRBV9 and TRBJ1-6, with TRBD1 as a possible D gene (5 bases). Germline CDR1 is SGDLS and CDR2 is YYNGEE. This CDR3 comprises 15 residues. The V gene lost 0 bases and the J gene lost 10 bases, with 14 bases spanning the gap.

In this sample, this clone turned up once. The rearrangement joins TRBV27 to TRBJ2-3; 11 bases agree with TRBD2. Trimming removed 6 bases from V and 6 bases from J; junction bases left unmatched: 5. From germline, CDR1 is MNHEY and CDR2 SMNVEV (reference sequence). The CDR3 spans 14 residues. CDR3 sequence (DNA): TGTGCCAGCAGGGCTAGCGGGGGGATTGATACGCAGTATTTT. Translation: CASRASGGIDTQYF.

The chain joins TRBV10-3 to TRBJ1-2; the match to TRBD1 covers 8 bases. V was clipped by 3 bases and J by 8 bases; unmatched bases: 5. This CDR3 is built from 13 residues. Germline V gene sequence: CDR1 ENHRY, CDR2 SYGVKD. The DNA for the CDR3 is TGTGCCATCAGTGACCAGGGGGCGAAGGGCTACACCTTC. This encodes CAISDQGAKGYTF.

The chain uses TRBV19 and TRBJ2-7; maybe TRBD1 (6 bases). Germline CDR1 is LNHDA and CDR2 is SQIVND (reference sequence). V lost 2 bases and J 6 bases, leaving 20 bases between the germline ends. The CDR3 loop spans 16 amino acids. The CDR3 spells CASSITGSRIGVEQYF. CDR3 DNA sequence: TGTGCCAGTAGTATAACAGGGTCAAGAATAGGGGTCGAGCAGTACTTC.

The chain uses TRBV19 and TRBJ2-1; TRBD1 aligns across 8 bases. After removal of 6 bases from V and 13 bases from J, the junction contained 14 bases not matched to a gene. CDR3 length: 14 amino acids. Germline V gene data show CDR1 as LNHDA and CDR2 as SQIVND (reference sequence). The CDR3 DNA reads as TGTGCCAGTAGGGCCGGGACAGGTACCTGGGCCCAGTTCTTC. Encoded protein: CASRAGTGTWAQFF.